The subject of this entry is one T cell receptor (beta chain). The target of this receptor is not known. Within one base of it there is no much larger clone, and no base qualities were kept. TCRbeta CDR3 regions were amplified from genomic DNA using the immunoSEQ Assay, a bias-controlled multiplex PCR. Processing in the source paper ran as follows. The number of nucleated cells in each sample was estimated from the amplification of reference gene primers within the assay. To quantify the absolute abundance of each unique TCRbeta CDR3 rearrangement, sequence reads were collapsed and filtered. For each sample, productive Simpson clonality was calculated as the square root of Simpson's diversity index over productive rearrangements. This is the immuneACCESS table as TCRdb keeps it, with only in-frame sequences that have V and J called. A part of the clones is gone; compared with another copy, unresolved V genes explain less than half, and the rest is unexplained. Clone size and V and J calls were adopted from that table, with D and trimming inferred from the DNA. The sample profile shows 350,000 or so clones; roughly 89% of them were found once. Roughly 3.9% of the sample is taken by the ten largest.

The data derive from a study of blood T cell repertoires in COVID-19 (dated by TCRdb to about 2020). The study in broad terms: Samples covering the acute and convalescent phases of COVID-19 were provided by collaborators in the United States, Italy and Spain. The material from the prospective study consisted of cDNA or gDNA derived from T cells, B-cell-depleted T cells, or PBMCs. The dataset comprised deeply sampled blood TCRbeta repertoires from subjects exposed to, actively infected with, or recovered from COVID-19. The repertoires were released in a freely available public database intended as a resource for research on the immune response to SARS-CoV-2. The samples were drawn from two sources: the first 160 participants of the ongoing ImmuneRACE study, and over 1,000 subjects contributed by 6 global collaborators. The sample metadata nearly always contained a de-identified subject ID, COVID-19 status, age in years and sex. Where available, HLA class I and class II types were obtained from metadata supplied by the sample provider rather than from assay-based typing. What the study reported, not specific to this receptor: Clinical and demographic metadata were provided uncurated, with the amount varying by source and participant.

In Seattle, one collaborating source enrolled patients while the infection was active and tracked those patients longitudinally over the course of disease. Each collaborating institution followed its own protocols to collect whole blood in K2EDTA tubes. For TCRbeta analysis, collaborator samples were shipped as frozen whole blood, as isolated PBMCs, or as DNA extracted from either sample type. The sample comprised peripheral blood. The receptor's source is a woman between 55 and 75 years old with COVID-19, enrolled during active disease.

The sequenced DNA: TGTGCCAGTACCCCGACAGCCGTCGGAAACACCATATATTTT. Its protein is CASTPTAVGNTIYF. The V and J segments used are TRBV19 and TRBJ1-3; TRBD1 is a possible D gene, resting on 5 matching bases. The trim is 7 bases for V and 4 bases for J, with a gap of 14 bases between the germline ends. The CDR3 numbers 14 residues from cysteine through phenylalanine. Only the CDR3 DNA is retained, 42 bases long and in frame from the first base. Looking up the germline V gene (reference sequence) yields CDR1 LNHDA and CDR2 SQIVND. The CDR3, completed at both ends by the reference TRBV19 and TRBJ1-3 genes, gives the full variable domain DGGITQSPKYLFRKEGQNVTLSCEQNLNHDAMYWYRQDPGQGLRLIYYSQIVNDFQKGDIAEGYSVSREKKESFPLTVTSAQKNPTAFYLCASTPTAVGNTIYFGEGSWLTVV.